A single sample is the source of the 15 T cell receptor beta chains below, sequenced in a study of T cell responses to AZD1222 COVID-19 vaccine. Using immunoSEQ multiplex PCR, the repertoire was profiled, and TCRdb retains in-frame clones only, with some absent. The profile covers 95,000 to 100,000 clones, with approximately 86% appearing a single time and around 1.5% taken by the ten largest. Sequenced here: peripheral blood, sampled on day 0 of AZD1222 vaccination. Source of these receptors: an adult in good health.

This chain connects TRBV11-2 to TRBJ2-7; D possibly corresponds to TRBD2 (6 bases). The germline V gene encodes CDR1 SGHAT and CDR2 FQNNGV. This CDR3 is 15 amino acids long. V was cut by 1 base and J by 0 bases, with 10 bases left in between. The CDR3 bases are TGTGCCAGCAGCTTAGCGGGGGTCAGCTCCTACGAGCAGTACTTC. Its protein is CASSLAGVSSYEQYF.

This clone was seen only once. The chain carries TRBV24-1 and TRBJ1-2, with 7 bases lining up with TRBD1. The CDR3 contains 16 residues. V lost 7 bases to trimming and J lost 2 bases; unmatched junction nucleotides: 12. Germline-derived CDR1 and CDR2 are KGHDR and SFDVKD. For the CDR3, the DNA is TGTGCCACCAGCCCTAAGGGGACAGTCGTGAACTATGGCTACACCTTC. Amino acids: CATSPKGTVVNYGYTF.

This sequence joins TRBV6-2 or TRBV6-3 and TRBJ1-5; D might be TRBD1 (5 bases). The CDR3 has 17 residues. Germline V gene data show CDR1 as MNHEY and CDR2 as SVGEGT. The ends were cut back, 6 bases at V and 7 bases at J, with 25 bases in the middle. CDR3 sequence: CASSKRQLGGSGQPQHF. The CDR3 DNA follows: TGTGCCAGCAGCAAAAGACAACTCGGGGGGAGCGGCCAGCCCCAGCATTTT.

The rearrangement uses TRBV5-1 and TRBJ1-2; D call uncertain. The V end was cut by 4 bases, the J end by 6 bases, with 13 bases between. The CDR3 runs 13 residues. Germline values: CDR1 SGHRS, CDR2 YFSETQ. CDR3 bases: TGCGCCAGCAGCCAAGCGGGGAATGATGGCTACACCTTC. Its protein product is CASSQAGNDGYTF.

The V call is TRBV4-3, the J call TRBJ1-5; D is uncertain. Germline V gives CDR1 LGHNA, CDR2 YSLEER. The length of the CDR3 is 20 residues. Trimming left V 1 base short and J 5 bases short, with 27 bases between. The CDR3, as DNA: TGCGCCAGCAGCCAAGGGCCCAAGTTGGAACCTCAAAAGGACGATCAGCCCCAGCATTTT. Translating gives CASSQGPKLEPQKDDQPQHF.

The J gene is TRBJ2-2, the V gene TRBV6-5, with D perhaps matching TRBD2 (5 bases). Germline V lookup: CDR1 MNHEY, CDR2 SVGAGI. CDR3 length equals 13 residues. Deletions cut 7 bases from V and 5 bases from J, with 11 bases between. The CDR3 DNA is TGTGCCAGCACTGGTACGGGGACCGGGGAGCTGTTTTTT. As protein: CASTGTGTGELFF.

The chain employs TRBV30 and TRBJ2-3; possibly TRBD2 for D (5 bases). The V end was cut by 2 bases, the J end by 1 base, with 10 bases between. Germline CDR1 reads GTSNPN; CDR2 reads SVGIG (reference sequence). The CDR3 totals 14 residues. Here the CDR3 DNA reads TGTGCCTGGAGTTCGGACTGGGGCACAGATACGCAGTATTTT. Encoded protein: CAWSSDWGTDTQYF.

V gene TRBV27 combines with J gene TRBJ2-3, with 10 nucleotides matching TRBD2. V shed 2 bases, J shed 6 bases, and the junction held 8 bases outside the gene matches. The CDR3 sequence is 16 residues long. From germline, CDR1 is MNHEY and CDR2 SMNVEV (reference sequence). CDR3 DNA: TGTGCCAGCAGTTTAGGAGCGGGAGGGTTATCGGATACGCAGTATTTT. Translated: CASSLGAGGLSDTQYF.

This clone was seen just once. The V and J genes are TRBV18 and TRBJ1-3, with a tentative D call TRBD1 (6 bases). Trimming took off 1 base at V and 0 bases at J, with 13 bases between the two ends. The germline CDR1 and CDR2 sequences are KGHSH and LQKENI. CDR3 size: 17 residues. CDR3 nucleotides: TGTGCCAGCTCACCACGGGGGGCGGAGATCTCTGGAAACACCATATATTTT. Translation: CASSPRGAEISGNTIYF.

The CDR3 reads CASSYPRTGGRKLFF. The DNA of the CDR3 is TGTGCCAGCAGCTACCCCCGGACAGGGGGCCGAAAACTGTTTTTT. This chain uses TRBV28 with TRBJ1-4, with 11 positions matching TRBD1. The CDR3 totals 15 residues. Germline V gene sequence: CDR1 MDHEN, CDR2 SYDVKM. Trimming removed 6 bases from V and 10 bases from J; junction bases left unmatched: 10.

V is TRBV28 and J is TRBJ1-3; no definite D call. The germline V gene encodes CDR1 MDHEN and CDR2 SYDVKM. CDR3 length equals 13 residues. V lost 6 bases and J lost 1, with 7 bases in between. CDR3 nucleotides: TGTGCCAGCAGCCCTGGTTCTGGAAACACCATATATTTT. It yields the protein CASSPGSGNTIYF.

This clone was counted a few times. CDR3 residues: CASSSAGSGRSYEQYF. The CDR3 nucleotides are TGTGCCAGCAGCTCGGCCGGGAGCGGGAGGTCCTACGAGCAGTACTTC. The gene calls are TRBV7-3 and TRBJ2-7; 9 bases are a match to TRBD2. CDR3 length: 16 residues. Looked up from germline, CDR1 is SGHTA and CDR2 is FQGTGA. With V trimmed by 4 bases and J by 1 base, 8 bases remained unmatched. The entire variable domain, with the rest obtained from reference TRBV7-3 and TRBJ2-7, is as follows: GAGVSQTPSNKVTEKGKYVELRCDPISGHTALYWYRQSLGQGPEFLIYFQGTGAADDSGLPNDRFFAVRPEGSVSTLKIQRTERGDSAVYLCASSSAGSGRSYEQYFGPGTRLTVT.

The rearrangement uses TRBV20-1 and TRBJ1-1, with no clear D. The CDR3 is 12 residues long. The germline V gene has CDR1 DFQATT and CDR2 SNEGSKA (reference sequence). The V end was cut by 3 bases, the J end by 1 base, with 6 bases between. The CDR3: CSASFQNTEAFF. DNA for the CDR3: TGCAGTGCTAGTTTCCAGAACACTGAAGCTTTCTTT.

This chain links TRBV7-2 with TRBJ2-1; D gene unclear. The germline V and J ends were trimmed by 1 base and 3 bases, with 10 bases remaining between them. This CDR3 is 15 amino acids long. Germline V gene sequence: CDR1 SGHTA, CDR2 FQGNSA. In DNA, the CDR3 is TGTGCCAGCAGCTTAGGTGGTCAGATCTACAATGAGCAGTTCTTC. Amino acids: CASSLGGQIYNEQFF.

J is TRBJ2-3 and V is TRBV13; 10 bases align to TRBD2. The V gene end was trimmed by 5 bases and the J gene end by 6 bases; junction bases not matched to a gene: 8. There are 15 residues in the CDR3. Germline CDR1 PRHDT, CDR2 FYEKMQ (reference sequence). CDR3 sequence: CASSPLAGESDTQYF. Here the CDR3 DNA reads TGTGCCAGCAGCCCCCTAGCGGGAGAAAGCGATACGCAGTATTTT. Combining the CDR3 with reference TRBV13 and TRBJ2-3 gives the whole variable domain AAGVIQSPRHLIKEKRETATLKCYPIPRHDTVYWYQQGPGQDPQFLISFYEKMQSDKGSIPDRFSAQQFSDYHSELNMSSLELGDSALYFCASSPLAGESDTQYFGPGTRLTVL.